This T cell receptor (beta chain) was identified in a study of blood T cell repertoires in COVID-19. Germline CDR1 reads MNHEY; CDR2 reads SMNVEV (reference sequence). The CDR3 extends over 13 amino acids. Trimming cost V 5 bases and J 5 bases; bases outside gene matches: 4. Per the original data handling: Cell counts per sample came from amplifying reference gene primers. Sequencing used immunoSEQ multiplex PCR; TCRdb keeps in-frame clones, though not all of them. The D gene and trimming were derived from the DNA, and the V and J assignments and clone size from that table. The sample carries 95,000 to 110,000 clones, around 83% recorded once.

The TCR sequence derives from a man between 65 and 85 years old with acute or convalescent COVID-19. V and J are TRBV27 and TRBJ2-7; 9 bases agree with TRBD1. The sequencing input was peripheral blood. The CDR3, as DNA: TGTGCCAGCAGTCGGGACAGGGCCAACGAGCAGTACTTC. This codes for CASSRDRANEQYF.